This TCR beta chain was captured by sequencing in a study of blood T cell repertoires in COVID-19. CDR3 size: 14 residues. The V segment lost 7 bases and the J segment 1 base; nucleotides outside the gene matches: 4. CDR1 and CDR2 from the germline V gene are LGHNA and YSLEER. Libraries were prepared by immunoSEQ multiplex PCR; TCRdb keeps only in-frame clonotypes and omits some of them. The table shows about 83,000 clones, with roughly 87% occurring only once. What was sequenced was peripheral blood. The clonotype comes from a woman between 50 and 59 years old with active or convalescent COVID-19. The V gene is TRBV4-3, the J gene TRBJ2-3, with TRBD2 matching over 8 bases. Here the CDR3 DNA reads TGCGCCAGCACGGCCGGGGGGGGCACAGATACGCAGTATTTT. Encoded protein: CASTAGGGTDTQYF.